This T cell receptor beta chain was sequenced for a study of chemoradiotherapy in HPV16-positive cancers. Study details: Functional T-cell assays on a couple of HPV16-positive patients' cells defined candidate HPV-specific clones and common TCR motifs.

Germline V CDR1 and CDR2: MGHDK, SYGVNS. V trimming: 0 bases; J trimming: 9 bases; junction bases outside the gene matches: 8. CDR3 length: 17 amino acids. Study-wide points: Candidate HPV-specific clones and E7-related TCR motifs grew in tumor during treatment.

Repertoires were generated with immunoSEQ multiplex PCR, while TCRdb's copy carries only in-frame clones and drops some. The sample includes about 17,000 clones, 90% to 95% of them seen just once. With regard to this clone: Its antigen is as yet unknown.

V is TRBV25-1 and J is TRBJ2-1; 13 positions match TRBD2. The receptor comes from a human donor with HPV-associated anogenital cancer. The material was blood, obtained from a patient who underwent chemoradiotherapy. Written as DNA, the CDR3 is TGTGCCAGCAGTGAATATCAGACTAGCGGGGGGATAGGTGAGCAGTTCTTC. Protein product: CASSEYQTSGGIGEQFF.